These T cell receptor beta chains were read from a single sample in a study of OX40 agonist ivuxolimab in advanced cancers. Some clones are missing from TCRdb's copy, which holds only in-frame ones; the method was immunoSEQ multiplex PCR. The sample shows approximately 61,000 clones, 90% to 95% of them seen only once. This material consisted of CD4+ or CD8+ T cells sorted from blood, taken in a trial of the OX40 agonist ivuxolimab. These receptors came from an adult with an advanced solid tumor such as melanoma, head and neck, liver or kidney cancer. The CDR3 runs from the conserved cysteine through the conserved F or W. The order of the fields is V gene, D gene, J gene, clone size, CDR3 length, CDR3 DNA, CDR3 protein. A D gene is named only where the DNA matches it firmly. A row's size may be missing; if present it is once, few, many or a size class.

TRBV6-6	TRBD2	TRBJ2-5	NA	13	TGTGCCAGCAGTTGGGGACTAGGCGAGACCCAGTACTTC	CASSWGLGETQYF
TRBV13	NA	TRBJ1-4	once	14	TGTGCCACCCGGAAGAGAGGAACTAATGAAAAACTGTTTTTT	CATRKRGTNEKLFF
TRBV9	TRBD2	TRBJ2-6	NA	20	TGTGCCAGCAGCGTAGTTAAAGGGACTACTCCCCTCTCTGGGGCCAACGTCCTGACTTTC	CASSVVKGTTPLSGANVLTF
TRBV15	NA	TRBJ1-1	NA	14	TGTGCCACCAGCACTAGACGGGGACAAATTGAAGCTTTCTTT	CATSTRRGQIEAFF
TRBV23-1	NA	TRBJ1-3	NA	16	TGCGCCAGCAGTCAAGAGGGCCGGGGCGCTGGAAACACCATATATTTT	CASSQEGRGAGNTIYF
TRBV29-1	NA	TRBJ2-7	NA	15	TGCAGCGTTGAAGATTCCGGGACCCAGTCCTACGAGCAGTACTTC	CSVEDSGTQSYEQYF
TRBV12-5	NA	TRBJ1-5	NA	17	TGTGCTAGTGGTTTGTCCCCGCAGGGGATTCGCAATCAGCCCCAGCATTTT	CASGLSPQGIRNQPQHF
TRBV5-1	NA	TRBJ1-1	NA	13	TGCGCCAGCAGCTTGGTGGAGTCCACTGAAGCTTTCTTT	CASSLVESTEAFF
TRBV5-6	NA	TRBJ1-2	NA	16	TGTGCCAGCAGCTTATCAATAGTGGTCGGTGTCTATGGCTACACCTTC	CASSLSIVVGVYGYTF
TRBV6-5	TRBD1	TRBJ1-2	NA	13	TGTGCCAGCAGTGTGGGGACAGTCTATGGCTACACCTTC	CASSVGTVYGYTF
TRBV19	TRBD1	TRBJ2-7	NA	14	TGTGCCAGTAGTTCCGGGACAGGAGGTTACGAGCAGTACTTC	CASSSGTGGYEQYF
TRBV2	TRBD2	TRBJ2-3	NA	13	TGTGCCTCACGGACTAGTAACACAGATACGCAGTATTTT	CASRTSNTDTQYF
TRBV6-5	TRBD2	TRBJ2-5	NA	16	TGTGCCAGCAGTTCCCCGCCGTCTAGCGGGCTGGAGACCCAGTACTTC	CASSSPPSSGLETQYF
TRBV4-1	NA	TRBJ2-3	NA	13	TGCGCCAGCAGCCAGTGGGCTCGGGGTACGCAGTATTTT	CASSQWARGTQYF